This T cell receptor (beta chain) was identified during a study of regulatory T cells in long-lasting Graves disease. In the study overall: Persistent Graves' disease required over 5 years of antithyroid drugs and positive TSH receptor antibodies.

Time point reported: persistent/refractory GD, antithyroid drugs over 5 years with positive TRAb. RNA from PBMCs was the source of the TCR library. This clonotype was seen a few times. Its antigen is still unknown. Germline values: CDR1 MNHNS, CDR2 SASEGT. There are 14 residues in the CDR3. J was trimmed by 0 bases and V by 7 bases; bases with no gene match: 4. TCR beta libraries were built with iRepertoire HTBI primers and Arm-PCR of CDR3 regions. TCRdb fed the multiplex PCR reads into MiXCR, producing one record per CDR3 protein. The sample contains about 310,000 distinct CDR3 sequences, roughly a fifth of which appear only once. Points from the study as a whole: Relative to new patients (roughly 980), persistent patients exhibited greater sharing of public clonotypes (around 2,700). Segments TRBV28, TRBJ1-2 and TRBJ2-5 showed preferential usage in persistent disease.

The sequence was obtained from a female donor with Graves disease. The sequencing used peripheral blood mononuclear cells (PBMCs), collected when the disease was refractory, from a patient treated with antithyroid drugs. The V gene is TRBV6-1, the J gene TRBJ1-2; TRBD1 matches 8 bases. The CDR3 sequence: CASTGQGPNYGYTF. Written as DNA, the CDR3 is TGTGCCAGCACAGGACAGGGCCCTAACTATGGCTACACCTTC.